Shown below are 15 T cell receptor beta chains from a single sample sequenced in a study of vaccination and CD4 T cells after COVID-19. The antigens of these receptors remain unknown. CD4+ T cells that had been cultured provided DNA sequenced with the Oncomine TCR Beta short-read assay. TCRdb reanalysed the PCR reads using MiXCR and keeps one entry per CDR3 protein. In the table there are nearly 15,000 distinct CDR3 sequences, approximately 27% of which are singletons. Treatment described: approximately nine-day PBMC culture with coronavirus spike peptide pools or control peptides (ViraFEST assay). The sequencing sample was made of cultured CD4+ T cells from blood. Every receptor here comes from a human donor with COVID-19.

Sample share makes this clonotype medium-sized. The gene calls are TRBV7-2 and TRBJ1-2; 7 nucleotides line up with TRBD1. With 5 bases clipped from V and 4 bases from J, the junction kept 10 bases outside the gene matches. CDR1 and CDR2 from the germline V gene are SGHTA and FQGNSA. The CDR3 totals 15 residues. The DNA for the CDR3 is TGTGCCAGCAGCGGAGGGCCGGGACAGACCTATGGCTACACCTTC. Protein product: CASSGGPGQTYGYTF.

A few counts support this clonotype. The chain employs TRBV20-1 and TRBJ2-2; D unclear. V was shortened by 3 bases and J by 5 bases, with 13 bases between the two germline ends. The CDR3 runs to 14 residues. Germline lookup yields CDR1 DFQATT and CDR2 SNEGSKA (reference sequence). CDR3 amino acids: CSASPGEPTGELFF. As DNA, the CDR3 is TGCAGTGCTAGCCCGGGTGAGCCAACCGGGGAGCTGTTTTTT.

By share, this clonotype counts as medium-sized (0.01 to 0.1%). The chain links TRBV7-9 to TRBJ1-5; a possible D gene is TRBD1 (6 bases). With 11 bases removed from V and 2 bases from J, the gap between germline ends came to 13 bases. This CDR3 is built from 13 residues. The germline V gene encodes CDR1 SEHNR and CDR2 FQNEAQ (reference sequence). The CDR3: CASGASGNQPQHF. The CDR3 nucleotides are TGTGCCTCGGGGGCGTCGGGCAATCAGCCCCAGCATTTT.

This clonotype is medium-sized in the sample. DNA of the CDR3: TGTGCCACCAGCAGGGCAAGGGAGAACACCGGGGAGCTGTTTTTT. Protein sequence: CATSRARENTGELFF. The genes are TRBV15 and TRBJ2-2; unclear D gene. V shed 3 bases and J shed 1 base, with 9 bases lying between them. The CDR3 has 15 residues. Germline values: CDR1 LNHNV, CDR2 YYDKDF (reference sequence).

The CDR3 nucleotides read TGTGCCAGCAGCTTGGCGGGTATCGGGAGAGAGCAGTACTTC. Translation: CASSLAGIGREQYF. The rearrangement uses TRBV5-4 and TRBJ2-7, with D tentatively TRBD2 (6 bases). CDR1 SGHNT and CDR2 YYREEE come from the germline V gene (reference sequence). CDR3 length: 14 amino acids. Trimming took 0 bases from V and 7 from J, leaving 14 bases between them.

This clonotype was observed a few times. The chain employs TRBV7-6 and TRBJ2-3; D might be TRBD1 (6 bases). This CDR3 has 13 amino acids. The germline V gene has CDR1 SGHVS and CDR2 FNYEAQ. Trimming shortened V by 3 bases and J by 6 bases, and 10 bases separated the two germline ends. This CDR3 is CASSFVGGDTQYF. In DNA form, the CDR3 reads TGTGCCAGCAGCTTCGTTGGGGGCGATACGCAGTATTTT. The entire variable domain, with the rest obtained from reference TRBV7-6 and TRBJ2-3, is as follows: GAGVSQSPRYKVTKRGQDVALRCDPISGHVSLYWYRQALGQGPEFLTYFNYEAQQDKSGLPNDRFSAERPEGSISTLTIQRTEQRDSAMYRCASSFVGGDTQYFGPGTRLTVL.

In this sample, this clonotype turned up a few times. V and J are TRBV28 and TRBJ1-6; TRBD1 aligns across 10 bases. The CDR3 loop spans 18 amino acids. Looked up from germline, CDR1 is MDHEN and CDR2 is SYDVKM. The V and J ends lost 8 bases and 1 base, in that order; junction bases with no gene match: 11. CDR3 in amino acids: CASEPRTGGISYNSPLHF. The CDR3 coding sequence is TGTGCCAGCGAGCCGAGGACAGGGGGTATTTCCTATAATTCACCCCTCCACTTT. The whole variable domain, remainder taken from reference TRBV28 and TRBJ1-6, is DVKVTQSSRYLVKRTGEKVFLECVQDMDHENMFWYRQDPGLGLRLIYFSYDVKMKEKGDIPEGYSVSREKKERFSLILESASTNQTSMYLCASEPRTGGISYNSPLHFGNGTRLTVT.

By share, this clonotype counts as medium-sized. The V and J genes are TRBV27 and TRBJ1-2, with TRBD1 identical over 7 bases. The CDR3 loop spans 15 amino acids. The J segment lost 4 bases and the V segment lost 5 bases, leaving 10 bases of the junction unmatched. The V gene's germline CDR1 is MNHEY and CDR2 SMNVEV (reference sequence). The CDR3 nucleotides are TGTGCCAGCAGTCCCCAGGGGGGTGGTGGCTATGGCTACACCTTC. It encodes CASSPQGGGGYGYTF.

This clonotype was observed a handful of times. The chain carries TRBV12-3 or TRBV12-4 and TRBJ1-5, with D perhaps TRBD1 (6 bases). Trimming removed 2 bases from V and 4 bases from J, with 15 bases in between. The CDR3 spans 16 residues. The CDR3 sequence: CASSLSFGQGNQPQHF. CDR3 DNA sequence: TGTGCCAGCAGTTTATCGTTCGGGCAGGGGAATCAGCCCCAGCATTTT.

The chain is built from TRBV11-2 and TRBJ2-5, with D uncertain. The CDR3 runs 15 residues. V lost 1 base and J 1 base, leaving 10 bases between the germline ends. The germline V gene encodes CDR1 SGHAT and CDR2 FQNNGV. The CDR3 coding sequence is TGTGCCAGCAGCTTAGGAGTGGAATTCCAAGAGACCCAGTACTTC. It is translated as CASSLGVEFQETQYF.

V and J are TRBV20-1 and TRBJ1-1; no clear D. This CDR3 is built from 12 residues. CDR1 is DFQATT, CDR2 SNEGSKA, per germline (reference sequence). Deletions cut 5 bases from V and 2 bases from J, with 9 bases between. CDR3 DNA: TGCAGTGCTCCTAAACAAAACACTGAAGCTTTCTTT. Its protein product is CSAPKQNTEAFF.

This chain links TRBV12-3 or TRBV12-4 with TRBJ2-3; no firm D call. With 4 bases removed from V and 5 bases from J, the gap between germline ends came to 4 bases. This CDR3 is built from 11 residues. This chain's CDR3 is CASSSGDTQYF. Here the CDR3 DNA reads TGTGCCAGCAGTTCTGGAGATACGCAGTATTTT.

In DNA, the CDR3 is TGTGCCAGCAGTTACTCGGAGGGCGAGCAGTACTTC. It specifies CASSYSEGEQYF. V and J are TRBV6-5 and TRBJ2-7; TRBD2 might be the D (6 bases). Trimming took 0 bases from V and 6 from J, leaving 6 bases between them. CDR3 size: 12 residues. CDR1 and CDR2 (germline): MNHEY, SVGAGI.

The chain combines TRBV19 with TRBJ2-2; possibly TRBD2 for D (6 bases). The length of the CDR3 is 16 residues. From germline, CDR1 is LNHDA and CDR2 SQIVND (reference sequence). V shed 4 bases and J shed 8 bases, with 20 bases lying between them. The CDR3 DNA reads TGTGCCAGTAGTAATGCGGGGATGCAGGTTCCTGGGGAGCTGTTTTTT. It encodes CASSNAGMQVPGELFF.

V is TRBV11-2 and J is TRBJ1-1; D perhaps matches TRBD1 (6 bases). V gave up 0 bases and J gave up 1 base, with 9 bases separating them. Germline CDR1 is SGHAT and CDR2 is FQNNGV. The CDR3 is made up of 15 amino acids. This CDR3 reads CASSLDSGANTEAFF. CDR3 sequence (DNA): TGTGCCAGCAGCTTAGATTCGGGGGCGAACACTGAAGCTTTCTTT.